This entry concerns a single T cell receptor (beta chain). Its antigen remains unidentified. V shed 6 bases and J 2 bases; nucleotides not matched to a gene: 8. Germline V gene sequence: CDR1 ENHRY, CDR2 SYGVKD. The CDR3 is made up of 15 amino acids. cDNA molecules carried unique molecular identifiers, and template switching added a universal primer site. TCRdb re-derived calls from the 5' RACE reads in MiXCR, one entry per CDR3 protein. This table has about 890,000 distinct CDR3 sequences, over 9% appearing once. This entry belongs to a study of identical twins. General study points: Models predicted less out-of-frame TCR alpha sharing in monozygotic twins than was found.

The sample also formed part of further work on yellow fever vaccine responses in identical twins.

The sequence derives from a woman younger than 35 in good health. Sequenced input: PBMCs. The rearrangement links TRBV10-3 to TRBJ2-5; TRBD2 aligns across 8 bases. For the CDR3, the DNA is TGTGCCATCAGGAACGGGGGGGCCAGGCAAGAGACCCAGTACTTC. As protein: CAIRNGGARQETQYF.